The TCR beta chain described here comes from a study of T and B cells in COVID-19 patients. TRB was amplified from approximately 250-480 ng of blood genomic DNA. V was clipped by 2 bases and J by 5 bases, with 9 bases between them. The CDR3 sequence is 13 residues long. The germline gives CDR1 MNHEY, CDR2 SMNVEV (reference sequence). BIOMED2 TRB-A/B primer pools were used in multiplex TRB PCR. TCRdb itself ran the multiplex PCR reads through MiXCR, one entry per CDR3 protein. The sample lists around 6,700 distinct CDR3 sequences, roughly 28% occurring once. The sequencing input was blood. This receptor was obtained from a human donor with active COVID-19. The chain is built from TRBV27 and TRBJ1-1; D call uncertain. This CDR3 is CASSLLTGTEAFF. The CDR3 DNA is TGTGCCAGCAGTTTACTTACGGGGACTGAAGCTTTCTTT.